This entry concerns a single T cell receptor (beta chain). The antigen remains unidentified. The germline V gene encodes CDR1 SGHRS and CDR2 YFSETQ. V was clipped by 4 bases and J by 5 bases; unmatched bases: 8. The CDR3 consists of 15 residues. These data belong to a study of a mutant IDH1 vaccine in newly diagnosed glioma. Study at large: Beginning 4-6 weeks after radiotherapy alone, or with temozolomide cycles, vaccination took place. Patients previously underwent radiotherapy, temozolomide, or both, and most underwent both.

Measured with immunoSEQ multiplex PCR; TCRdb has only the in-frame clones, and not every one. The data contain about 13,000 clones, 70% to 80% of them singletons. Time point: week 47, end of study. Alongside topical imiquimod, each dose of vaccine comprised 300 ug of mutant IDH1 20-mer peptide. The source was PBMCs, collected from a glioma patient whose treatment included an IDH1 peptide vaccine. This clonotype was obtained from a woman aged 40 to 50 with glioma. The chain recombines TRBV5-1 with TRBJ1-4; 7 bases map to TRBD1. The CDR3 loop is CASSIDGTANEKLFF. CDR3 nucleotide sequence: TGCGCCAGCAGCATCGACGGGACAGCAAATGAAAAACTGTTTTTT.